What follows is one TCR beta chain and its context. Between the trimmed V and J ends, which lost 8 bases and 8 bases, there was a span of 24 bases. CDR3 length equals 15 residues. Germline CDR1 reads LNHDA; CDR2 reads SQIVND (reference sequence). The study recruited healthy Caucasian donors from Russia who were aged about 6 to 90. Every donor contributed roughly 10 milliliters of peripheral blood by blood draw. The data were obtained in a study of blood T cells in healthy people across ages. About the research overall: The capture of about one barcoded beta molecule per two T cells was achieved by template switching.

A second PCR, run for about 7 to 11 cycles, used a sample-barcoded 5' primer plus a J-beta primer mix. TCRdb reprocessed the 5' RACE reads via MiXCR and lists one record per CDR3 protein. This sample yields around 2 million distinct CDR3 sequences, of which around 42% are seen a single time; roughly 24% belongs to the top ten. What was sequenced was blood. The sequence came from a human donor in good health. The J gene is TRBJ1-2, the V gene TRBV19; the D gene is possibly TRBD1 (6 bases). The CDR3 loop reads CASCPGGAIHSGYTF. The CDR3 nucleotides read TGTGCCAGTTGCCCGGGGGGCGCGATCCATTCGGGCTACACCTTC. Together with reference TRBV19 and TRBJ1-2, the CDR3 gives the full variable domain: DGGITQSPKYLFRKEGQNVTLSCEQNLNHDAMYWYRQDPGQGLRLIYYSQIVNDFQKGDIAEGYSVSREKKESFPLTVTSAQKNPTAFYLCASCPGGAIHSGYTFGSGTRLTVV.